The 21 T cell receptor beta chains given below trace back to one sample, sequenced in a study of regulatory T cells in long-lasting Graves disease. The time point: newly diagnosed GD, antithyroid drugs for less than 3 months. Researchers made the TCR library from RNA that was extracted from PBMCs. The authors built TCR beta libraries using iRepertoire HTBI primers and Arm-PCR of CDR3 regions. One entry per CDR3 protein results from TCRdb running MiXCR on the multiplex PCR reads. The table includes around 320,000 distinct CDR3 sequences, roughly 17% detected once. These same data were also listed under a study on T cells in Graves' hyperthyroidism and ophthalmopathy.

The sample consisted of peripheral blood mononuclear cells (PBMCs), taken at new diagnosis, from a patient treated with antithyroid drugs. The origin of the receptors is a man aged 40-50 years with Graves disease.

This clonotype was recorded at least ten times. The rearrangement joins TRBV28 to TRBJ2-7; D tentatively reads TRBD1 or TRBD2 (5 bases each). From germline, CDR1 is MDHEN and CDR2 SYDVKM. Trimming left V 6 bases short and J 2 bases short, with 17 bases between. The CDR3 totals 15 residues. The CDR3 nucleotides are TGTGCCAGCAGCGGAGGATTAAGACAGACCTACGAGCAGTACTTC. As protein: CASSGGLRQTYEQYF.

This clonotype was seen ten or more times. The V call is TRBV28, the J call TRBJ1-5; 10 bases fit TRBD1. This CDR3 is built from 16 residues. V was pared by 3 bases and J by 6 bases, with 8 bases of the junction left unmatched. Per germline, CDR1 MDHEN and CDR2 SYDVKM. The chain's CDR3 is CASSFLGTGEGQPQHF. The CDR3 DNA sequence: TGTGCCAGCAGTTTCCTCGGGACAGGGGAAGGTCAGCCCCAGCATTTT.

The V gene is TRBV6-1, the J gene TRBJ1-6; 10 positions agree with TRBD1. This CDR3 spans 16 amino acids. Looked up from germline, CDR1 is MNHNS and CDR2 is SASEGT. Unmatched junction bases numbered 4, after V lost 1 base and J lost 7 bases. This chain's CDR3 is CASSEGVDRGNSPLHF. As DNA, the CDR3 is TGTGCCAGCAGTGAAGGTGTGGACAGGGGGAATTCACCCCTCCACTTT.

Concerning this clonotype: This likely stems from a read error, as it lies one base from a far larger clone. The V and J genes are TRBV3-1 and TRBJ2-3; maybe TRBD1 (6 bases). Germline CDR1 and CDR2: LGHDT and YNNKEL (reference sequence). The CDR3 consists of 13 residues. The CDR3 nucleotides are TGTGCCAGCAGCACTAACAGGGAAACTGAAGCTCTCTTT. This gives the protein CASSTNRETEALF.

This clonotype was recorded many times. The V call is TRBV24-1, the J call TRBJ1-2, with a weak D call TRBD1 (5 bases). Germline loops: CDR1 KGHDR, CDR2 SFDVKD. Trimming took 2 bases from V and 3 from J, leaving 12 bases between them. This CDR3 is built from 15 residues. In DNA form, the CDR3 reads TGTGCCACCAGTGATTCCTTCGGACAATACTATGGCTACACCTTC. Its translation is CATSDSFGQYYGYTF.

This clonotype has a count of ten or more. V usage is TRBV20-1 and J usage is TRBJ1-1; D call uncertain. The V gene's germline CDR1 is DFQATT and CDR2 SNEGSKA (reference sequence). CDR3 size: 11 residues. CDR3 nucleotides: TGCAGCGGAAGCTCGAACACTGAAGCTTTCTTT. Translation: CSGSSNTEAFF.

This clonotype came up a few times. The V call is TRBV12-3 or TRBV12-4, the J call TRBJ2-4; D is possibly TRBD2 (6 bases). V lost 7 bases, J lost 6 bases, and 19 bases lay in between. The CDR3 is 15 residues long. The CDR3 loop is CASTPRGGRGNIQYF. In nucleotides, the CDR3 is TGTGCCAGCACCCCCCGGGGAGGAAGGGGAAACATTCAGTACTTC.

This clonotype has at least ten counts. The chain is built from TRBV2 and TRBJ1-5; D is unclear. CDR3 size: 14 residues. The V gene lost 5 bases and the J gene lost 1 base, with 9 bases spanning the gap. Germline V gene sequence: CDR1 SNHLY, CDR2 FYNNEI. The CDR3 sequence: CASSLQESNQPQHF. The CDR3 coding sequence is TGTGCCAGCAGTCTTCAGGAGAGCAATCAGCCCCAGCATTTT.

This clonotype was observed many times. The rearrangement links TRBV7-9 to TRBJ2-5, with D unresolved. Germline lookup yields CDR1 SEHNR and CDR2 FQNEAQ (reference sequence). This CDR3 contains 11 residues. V was cut by 5 bases and J by 5 bases, with 6 bases left in between. CDR3: CASSIWETQYF. DNA for the CDR3: TGTGCCAGCAGCATCTGGGAGACCCAGTACTTC.

V usage is TRBV11-2 and J usage is TRBJ1-1, with D perhaps matching TRBD1 (5 bases). Looked up from germline, CDR1 is SGHAT and CDR2 is FQNNGV. V was trimmed by 7 bases and J by 4 bases, leaving 13 bases between them. The CDR3 is made up of 13 amino acids. The chain's CDR3 is CASNYRGGTEAFF. CDR3 in DNA: TGTGCCAGCAACTATCGGGGGGGCACTGAAGCTTTCTTT.

This clonotype was counted many times. This chain links TRBV5-1 with TRBJ2-7, with 11 bases fitting TRBD2. V lost 4 bases to trimming and J lost 1 base; unmatched junction nucleotides: 4. The CDR3 has 15 residues. Germline V gene sequence: CDR1 SGHRS, CDR2 YFSETQ. For the CDR3, the DNA is TGCGCCAGCAGCCCTAGCGGGGGGCCATCCTACGAGCAGTACTTC. Its translation: CASSPSGGPSYEQYF.

This clonotype was recorded many times. The V gene is TRBV28, the J gene TRBJ2-5; 9 positions match TRBD1. The germline CDR1 and CDR2 sequences are MDHEN and SYDVKM. This CDR3 is 14 amino acids long. The junction had 11 bases not matched to a gene; V was cut back by 10 bases and J by 5 bases. The CDR3 nucleotides are TGTGCCAACTCTAAACAGGGGGCGAGGGAGACCCAGTACTTC. It encodes CANSKQGARETQYF.

This clonotype was recorded once. The V call is TRBV5-1, the J call TRBJ2-1; 13 bases align to TRBD2. CDR3 length equals 15 residues. Germline V lookup: CDR1 SGHRS, CDR2 YFSETQ. Trimming took 4 bases from V and 6 from J; bases not matched to a gene: 4. CDR3 residues: CASSVTSGGANEQFF. In DNA, the CDR3 is TGCGCCAGCAGCGTCACTAGCGGGGGGGCCAATGAGCAGTTCTTC. Variable domain in full (rest from reference TRBV5-1 and TRBJ2-1): KAGVTQTPRYLIKTRGQQVTLSCSPISGHRSVSWYQQTPGQGLQFLFEYFSETQRNKGNFPGRFSGRQFSNSRSEMNVSTLELGDSALYLCASSVTSGGANEQFFGPGTRLTVL.

This clonotype was picked up many times. V usage is TRBV18 and J usage is TRBJ2-3; TRBD1 matches at 7 bases. The CDR3 has 16 residues. Trimming took 3 bases from V and 0 from J; bases not matched to a gene: 6. From germline, CDR1 is KGHSH and CDR2 LQKENI. In DNA form, the CDR3 reads TGTGCCAGCTCACCCCGGGACAGAGTTAGCACAGATACGCAGTATTTT. Amino acid sequence: CASSPRDRVSTDTQYF.

This clonotype was picked up a small number of times. V gene TRBV10-2 combines with J gene TRBJ2-1; D tentatively reads TRBD1 or TRBD2 (5 bases each). The CDR3 has 16 residues. The germline V gene encodes CDR1 WSHSY and CDR2 SAAADI. Deletions cut 8 bases from V and 6 bases from J, with 23 bases between. The CDR3 DNA is TGCGCCAGCGGAAAAGGAACCGGGGCCCGTAGCAATGAGCAGTTCTTC. Its protein is CASGKGTGARSNEQFF.

Ten or more counts support this clonotype. This chain joins TRBV15 and TRBJ1-5; the match to TRBD1 covers 7 bases. The germline CDR1 and CDR2 sequences are LNHNV and YYDKDF (reference sequence). The junction had 1 base not matched to a gene; V was cut back by 1 base and J by 4 bases. The CDR3 sequence is 14 residues long. The CDR3 reads CATSRGRGNQPQHF. In DNA, the CDR3 is TGTGCCACCAGCAGAGGCAGGGGGAATCAGCCCCAGCATTTT.

This clonotype was seen repeatedly, ten times or more. V and J are TRBV2 and TRBJ1-6, with 7 bases that match TRBD1. The J segment lost 7 bases and the V segment lost 3 bases, leaving 6 bases of the junction unmatched. This CDR3 comprises 15 residues. Germline V gene lookup returns CDR1 SNHLY and CDR2 FYNNEI. This CDR3 reads CASSDPGQRNSPLHF. DNA for the CDR3: TGTGCCAGCAGTGACCCGGGACAGAGGAATTCACCCCTCCACTTT.

This clonotype was counted between two and nine times. This chain links TRBV24-1 with TRBJ2-5; no clear D. Trimming took 4 bases from V and 7 from J, leaving 12 bases between them. CDR3 length: 13 amino acids. The germline V gene has CDR1 KGHDR and CDR2 SFDVKD. The CDR3 loop is CATSDQARRTQYF. DNA for the CDR3: TGTGCCACCAGTGACCAGGCAAGGCGGACCCAGTACTTC.

This clonotype has at least ten counts. This sequence joins TRBV27 and TRBJ2-5; D not certain. Trimming shortened V by 4 bases and J by 1 base, and 10 bases separated the two germline ends. The CDR3 is 14 residues long. From germline, CDR1 is MNHEY and CDR2 SMNVEV (reference sequence). This CDR3 reads CASSSLDRQETQYF. The CDR3 DNA reads TGTGCCAGCAGTTCCCTTGACCGCCAAGAGACCCAGTACTTC.

A note on this clonotype: A much more abundant neighbour one base away suggests this may be a read error. This chain joins TRBV28 and TRBJ2-1; 8 bases align to TRBD1. This CDR3 has 15 residues. V was pared by 3 bases and J by 10 bases, with 11 bases of the junction left unmatched. The V gene's germline CDR1 is MDHEN and CDR2 SYDVKM. CDR3 region: CASSLGDRITYEQFF. The CDR3 bases are TGTGCCAGCAGTTTGGGGGACAGGATAACCTACGAGCAGTTCTTC.

This clonotype was found many times. V usage is TRBV28 and J usage is TRBJ2-5; 7 bases line up with TRBD1. CDR1 is MDHEN, CDR2 SYDVKM, per germline. This CDR3 spans 16 amino acids. The ends lost 2 bases at V and 2 bases at J; junction bases unmatched: 8. The CDR3 DNA follows: TGTGCCAGCAGTTTAGAAACTACAGGGGAGCAAGAGACCCAGTACTTC. Translated: CASSLETTGEQETQYF.